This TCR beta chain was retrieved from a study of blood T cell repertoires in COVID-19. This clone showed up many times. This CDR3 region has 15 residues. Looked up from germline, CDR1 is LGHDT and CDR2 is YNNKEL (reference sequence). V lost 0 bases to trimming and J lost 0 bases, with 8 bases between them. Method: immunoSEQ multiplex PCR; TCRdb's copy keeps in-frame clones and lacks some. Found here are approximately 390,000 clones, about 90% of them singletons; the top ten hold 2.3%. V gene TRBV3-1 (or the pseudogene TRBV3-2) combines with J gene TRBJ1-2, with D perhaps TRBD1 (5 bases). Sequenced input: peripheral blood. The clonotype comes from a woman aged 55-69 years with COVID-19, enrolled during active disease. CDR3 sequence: CASSQEVGANYGYTF. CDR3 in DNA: TGTGCCAGCAGCCAAGAGGTAGGGGCTAACTATGGCTACACCTTC.